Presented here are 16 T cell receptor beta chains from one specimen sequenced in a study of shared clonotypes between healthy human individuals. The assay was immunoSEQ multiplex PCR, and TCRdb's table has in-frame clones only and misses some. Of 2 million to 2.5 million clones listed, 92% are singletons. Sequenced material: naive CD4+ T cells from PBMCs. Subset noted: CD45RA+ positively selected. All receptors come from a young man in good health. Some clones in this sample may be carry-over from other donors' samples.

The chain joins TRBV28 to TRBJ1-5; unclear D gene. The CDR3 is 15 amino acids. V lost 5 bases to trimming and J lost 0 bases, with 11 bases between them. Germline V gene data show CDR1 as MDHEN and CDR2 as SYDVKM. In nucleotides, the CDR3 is TGTGCCAGCAGTCCCGGGTCCATTAGCAATCAGCCCCAGCATTTT. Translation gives CASSPGSISNQPQHF.

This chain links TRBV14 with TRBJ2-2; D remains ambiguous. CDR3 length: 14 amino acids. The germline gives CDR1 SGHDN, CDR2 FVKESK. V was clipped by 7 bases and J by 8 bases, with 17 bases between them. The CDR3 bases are TGTGCCAGCACCGCGACCTCGGGTTTTGGGGAGCTGTTTTTT. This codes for CASTATSGFGELFF.

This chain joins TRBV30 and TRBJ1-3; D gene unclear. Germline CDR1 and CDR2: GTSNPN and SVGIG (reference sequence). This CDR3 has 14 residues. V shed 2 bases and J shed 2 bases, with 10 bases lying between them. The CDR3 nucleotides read TGTGCCTGGAGTCCGACAATCGCTGGAAACACCATATATTTT. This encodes CAWSPTIAGNTIYF.

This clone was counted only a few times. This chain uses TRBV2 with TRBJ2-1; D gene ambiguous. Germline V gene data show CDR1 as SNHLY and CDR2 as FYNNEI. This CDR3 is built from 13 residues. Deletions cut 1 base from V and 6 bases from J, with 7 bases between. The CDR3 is CASSEGQRNEQFF. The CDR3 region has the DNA TGTGCCAGCAGTGAAGGGCAGCGCAATGAGCAGTTCTTC.

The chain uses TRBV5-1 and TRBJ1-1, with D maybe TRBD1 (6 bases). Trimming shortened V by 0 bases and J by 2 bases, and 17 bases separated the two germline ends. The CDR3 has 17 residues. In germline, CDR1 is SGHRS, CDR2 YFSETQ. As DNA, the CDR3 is TGCGCCAGCAGCTTGGTCTTTGGGGGGCACTTTAACACTGAAGCTTTCTTT. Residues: CASSLVFGGHFNTEAFF.

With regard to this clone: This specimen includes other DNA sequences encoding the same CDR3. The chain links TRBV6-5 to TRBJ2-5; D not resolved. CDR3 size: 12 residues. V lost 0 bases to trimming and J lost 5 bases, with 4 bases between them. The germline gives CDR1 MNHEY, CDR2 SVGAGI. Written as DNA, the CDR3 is TGTGCCAGCAGTTACTCTGGTGAGACCCAGTACTTC. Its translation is CASSYSGETQYF.

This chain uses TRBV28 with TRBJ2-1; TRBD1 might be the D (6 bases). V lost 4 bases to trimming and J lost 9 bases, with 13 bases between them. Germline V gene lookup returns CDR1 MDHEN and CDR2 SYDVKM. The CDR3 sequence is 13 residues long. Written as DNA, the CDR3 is TGTGCCAGCAGTTGGATCCAGGGGAGTGAGCAGTTCTTC. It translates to CASSWIQGSEQFF.

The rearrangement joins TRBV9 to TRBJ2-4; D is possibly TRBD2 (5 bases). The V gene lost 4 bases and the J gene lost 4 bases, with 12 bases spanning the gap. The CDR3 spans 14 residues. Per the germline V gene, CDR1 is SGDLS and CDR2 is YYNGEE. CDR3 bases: TGTGCCAGCAGCAGCGGCCTTCCGAAAAACATTCAGTACTTC. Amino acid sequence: CASSSGLPKNIQYF.

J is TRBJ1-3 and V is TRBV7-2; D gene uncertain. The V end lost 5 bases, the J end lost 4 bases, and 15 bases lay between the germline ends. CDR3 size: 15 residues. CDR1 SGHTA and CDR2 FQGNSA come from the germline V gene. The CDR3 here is CASSPQVGVGNTIYF. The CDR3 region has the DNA TGTGCCAGCAGCCCCCAGGTTGGAGTAGGAAACACCATATATTTT.

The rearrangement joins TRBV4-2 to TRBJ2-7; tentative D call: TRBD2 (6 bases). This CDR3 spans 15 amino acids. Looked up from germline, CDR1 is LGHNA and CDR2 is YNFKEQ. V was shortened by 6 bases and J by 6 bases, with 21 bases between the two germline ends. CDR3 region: CASSLTRDGTFEQYF. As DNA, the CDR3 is TGTGCCAGCAGTCTTACCCGGGACGGGACTTTCGAGCAGTACTTC.

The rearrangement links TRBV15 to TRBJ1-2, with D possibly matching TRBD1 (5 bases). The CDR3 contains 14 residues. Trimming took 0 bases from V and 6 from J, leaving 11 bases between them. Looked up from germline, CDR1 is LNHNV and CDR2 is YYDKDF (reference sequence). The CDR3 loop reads CATSRDPTGDGYTF. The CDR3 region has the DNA TGTGCCACCAGCAGAGACCCAACGGGGGATGGCTACACCTTC. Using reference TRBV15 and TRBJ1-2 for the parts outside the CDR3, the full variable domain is DAMVIQNPRYQVTQFGKPVTLSCSQTLNHNVMYWYQQKSSQAPKLLFHYYDKDFNNEADTPDNFQSRRPNTSFCFLDIRSPGLGDTAMYLCATSRDPTGDGYTFGSGTRLTVV.

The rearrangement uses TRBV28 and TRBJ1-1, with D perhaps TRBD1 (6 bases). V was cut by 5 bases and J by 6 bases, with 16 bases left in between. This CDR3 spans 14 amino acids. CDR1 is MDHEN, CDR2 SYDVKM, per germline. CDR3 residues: CASSLTGGPAEAFF. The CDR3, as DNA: TGTGCCAGCAGTCTAACCGGGGGCCCTGCTGAAGCTTTCTTT. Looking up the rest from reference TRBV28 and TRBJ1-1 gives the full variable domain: DVKVTQSSRYLVKRTGEKVFLECVQDMDHENMFWYRQDPGLGLRLIYFSYDVKMKEKGDIPEGYSVSREKKERFSLILESASTNQTSMYLCASSLTGGPAEAFFGQGTRLTVV.

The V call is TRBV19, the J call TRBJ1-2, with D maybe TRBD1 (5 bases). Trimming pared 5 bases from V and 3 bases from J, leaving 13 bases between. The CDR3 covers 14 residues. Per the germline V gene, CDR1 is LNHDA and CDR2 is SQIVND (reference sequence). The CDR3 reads CASSRRARDYGYTF. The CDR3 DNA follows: TGTGCCAGTAGTCGCAGGGCCCGGGACTATGGCTACACCTTC.

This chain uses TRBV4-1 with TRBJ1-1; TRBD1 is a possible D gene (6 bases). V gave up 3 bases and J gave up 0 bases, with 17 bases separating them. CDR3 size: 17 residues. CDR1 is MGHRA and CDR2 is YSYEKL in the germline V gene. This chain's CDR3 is CASSQGLQGRMNTEAFF. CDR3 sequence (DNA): TGCGCCAGCAGCCAGGGCCTCCAGGGGAGGATGAACACTGAAGCTTTCTTT.

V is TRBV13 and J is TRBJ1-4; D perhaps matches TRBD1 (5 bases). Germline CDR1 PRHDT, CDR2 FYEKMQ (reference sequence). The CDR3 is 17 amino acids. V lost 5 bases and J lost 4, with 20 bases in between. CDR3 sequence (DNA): TGTGCCAGCAGCGGAGGACCGGGGGACGGAATTAATGAAAAACTGTTTTTT. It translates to CASSGGPGDGINEKLFF.

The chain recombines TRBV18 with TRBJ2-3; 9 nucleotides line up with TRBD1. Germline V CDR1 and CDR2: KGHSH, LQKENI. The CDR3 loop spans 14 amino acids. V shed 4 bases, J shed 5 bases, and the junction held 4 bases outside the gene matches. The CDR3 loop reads CASSRTGAGDTQYF. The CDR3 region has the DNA TGTGCCAGCTCACGGACAGGGGCGGGAGATACGCAGTATTTT.